Listed below are T cell receptor beta chains from one sample, sequenced in a study of beta chain features in type 1 diabetes. Libraries were prepared by immunoSEQ multiplex PCR; TCRdb keeps only in-frame clonotypes and omits some of them. This sample carries about 160,000 clones, 6.5% to 8.5% of them seen once, and the ten largest clones take under 0.65%. Sequenced material: central memory CD4+ T cells from blood. These receptors were taken from a woman under 30 with type 1 diabetes. CDR3s include the opening cysteine and the closing phenylalanine or tryptophan. The order of the fields is J gene, V gene, D gene, clone size, CDR3 DNA, CDR3 protein. The D gene is left open where the match is weak. Some rows mark clone size as missing; the rest say once, few, many or name a class of expanded clone.

TRBJ2-2	TRBV7-8	TRBD2	-	TGTGCCAGCAGGGATTCAGCGGGAGTAATCGGGGAGCTGTTTTTT	CASRDSAGVIGELFF
TRBJ2-3	TRBV7-3	-	-	TGTGCCAGCAGCGTAGACACAGATACGCAGTATTTT	CASSVDTDTQYF
TRBJ2-1	TRBV14	TRBD2	-	TGTGCCAGCACTCTAGGACTAGCTGGTGAGCAGTTCTTC	CASTLGLAGEQFF
TRBJ2-3	TRBV7-8	TRBD2	-	TGTGCCAGCAGCCCCGCACGGGCGGCGGGGGGTGATTATACGCAGTATTTT	CASSPARAAGGDYTQYF
TRBJ2-7	TRBV28	TRBD1	-	TGTGCCAGCAGCCCCGGGACAGGGAGGGCCGAGCAGTACTTC	CASSPGTGRAEQYF
TRBJ1-6	TRBV7-9	-	few	TGTGCCAGCAGCACCACGACTGAAGGCCATTCACCCCTCCACTTT	CASSTTTEGHSPLHF
TRBJ2-1	TRBV30	-	-	TGTGCCTGGATATCCGGTAGGGCGGGACGACACAATGAGCAGTTCTTC	CAWISGRAGRHNEQFF
TRBJ2-5	TRBV19	-	few	TGTGCCAGTGGACAACAGGGGCGGGGAGAGACCCAGTACTTC	CASGQQGRGETQYF
TRBJ2-7	TRBV4-2	-	-	TGTGCCAGCAGCCAAGAGACAGGTCTCGAGCAGTACTTC	CASSQETGLEQYF
TRBJ2-5	TRBV4-1	TRBD2	-	TGCGCCAGCAGCCAACACGGCGACGGGGGGGATACGCAAGAGACCCAGTACTTC	CASSQHGDGGDTQETQYF
TRBJ2-1	TRBV5-1	TRBD2	-	TGCGCCAGCAGCTTGATTAGCGGGAGGGCCGCCGAGCAGTTCTTC	CASSLISGRAAEQFF
TRBJ2-5	TRBV7-2	-	few	TGTGCCAGCAGCTTAAACAGGGTGGAGACCCAGTACTTC	CASSLNRVETQYF
TRBJ2-5	TRBV5-1	TRBD1	-	TGCGCCAGCAGCTTGGGGGGGACAGCCAAAGAGACCCAGTACTTC	CASSLGGTAKETQYF